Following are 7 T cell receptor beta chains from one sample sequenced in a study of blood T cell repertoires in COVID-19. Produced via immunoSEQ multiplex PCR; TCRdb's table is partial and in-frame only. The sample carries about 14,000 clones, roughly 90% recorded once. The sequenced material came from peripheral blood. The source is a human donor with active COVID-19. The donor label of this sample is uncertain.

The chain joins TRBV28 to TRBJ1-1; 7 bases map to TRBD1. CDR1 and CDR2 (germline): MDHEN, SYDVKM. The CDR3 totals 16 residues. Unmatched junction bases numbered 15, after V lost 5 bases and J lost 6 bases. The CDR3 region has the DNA TGTGCCAGCAGTCCGAGCCCCGGACAGGATTCGTCTGAAGCTTTCTTT. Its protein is CASSPSPGQDSSEAFF.

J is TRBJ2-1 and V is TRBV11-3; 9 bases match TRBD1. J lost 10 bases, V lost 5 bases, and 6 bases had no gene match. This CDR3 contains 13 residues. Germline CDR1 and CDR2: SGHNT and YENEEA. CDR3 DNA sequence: TGTGCCAGCAGCGCGGACAGGGGCGGAGAGCAGTTCTTC. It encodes CASSADRGGEQFF.

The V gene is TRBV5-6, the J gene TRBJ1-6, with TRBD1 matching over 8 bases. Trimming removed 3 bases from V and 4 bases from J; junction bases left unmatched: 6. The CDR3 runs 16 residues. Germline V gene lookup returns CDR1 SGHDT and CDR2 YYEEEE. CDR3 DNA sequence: TGTGCCAGCAGCTGGGACAGGAGGAGGTATAATTCACCCCTCCACTTT. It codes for CASSWDRRRYNSPLHF.

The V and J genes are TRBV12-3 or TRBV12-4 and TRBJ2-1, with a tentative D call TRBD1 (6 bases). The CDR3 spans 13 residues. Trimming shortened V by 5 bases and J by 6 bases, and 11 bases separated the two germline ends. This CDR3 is CASSPTGFNEQFF. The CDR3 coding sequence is TGTGCCAGCAGTCCTACAGGGTTCAATGAGCAGTTCTTC.

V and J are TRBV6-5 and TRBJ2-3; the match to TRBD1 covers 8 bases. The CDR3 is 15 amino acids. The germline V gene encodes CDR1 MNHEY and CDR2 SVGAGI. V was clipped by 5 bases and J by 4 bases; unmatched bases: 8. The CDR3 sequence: CASSRDRGGPDTQYF. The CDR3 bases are TGTGCCAGCAGTCGTGACAGGGGTGGTCCAGATACGCAGTATTTT.

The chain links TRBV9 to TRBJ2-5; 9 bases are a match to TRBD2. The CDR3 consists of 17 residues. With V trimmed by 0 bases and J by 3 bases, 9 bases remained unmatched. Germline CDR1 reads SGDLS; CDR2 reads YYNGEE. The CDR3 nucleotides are TGTGCCAGCAGCGTAGGTTCTGCGGGGGGGCTCAAAGAGACCCAGTACTTC. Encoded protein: CASSVGSAGGLKETQYF.

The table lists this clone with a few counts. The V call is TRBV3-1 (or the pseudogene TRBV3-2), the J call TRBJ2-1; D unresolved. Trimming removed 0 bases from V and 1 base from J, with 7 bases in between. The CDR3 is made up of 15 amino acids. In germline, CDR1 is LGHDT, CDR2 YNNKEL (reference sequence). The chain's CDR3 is CASSQDELSYNEQFF. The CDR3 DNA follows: TGTGCCAGCAGCCAAGATGAACTTTCCTACAATGAGCAGTTCTTC.